What follows are 11 T cell receptor beta chains derived from one specimen sequenced in a study of T-cell reconstitution after alpha-beta-depleted transplantation in children listed by TCRdb under 2016. This specimen's treatment or condition label, interpreted: allogeneic hematopoietic cell transplantation with graft depleted of TCRalphabeta T cells and CD19 B cells. To prepare the library, PCR was applied. Sequencing took place on an Illumina HiSeq 2500. TCR libraries were prepared with molecular barcoding, using unique molecular identifiers to normalize TCRbeta repertoire quantification. In TCRdb, the public reads were trimmed at Q25 with fastp and aligned with MiXCR, with productive beta chains retained. Each CDR3 protein gets just one entry, which takes the most common genes and DNA from the rows behind it. This sample holds around 250,000 distinct CDR3 sequences; 8.2% were observed only once. The ten largest clones capture 6% to 7% of the sample.

Sequenced material: PBMCs, mostly from graft donor cells, taken 180 days after TCRalphabeta/CD19-depleted stem cell transplant. These receptors all stem from a male patient aged 10 to 17 who had a stem cell transplant for acute lymphoblastic leukemia, so the T cells may come from the graft donor.

This clonotype was found many times. The chain recombines TRBV5-1 with TRBJ2-6, with D perhaps matching TRBD2 (6 bases). V was cut by 0 bases and J by 0 bases, with 10 bases left in between. The CDR3 has 17 residues. Germline loops: CDR1 SGHRS, CDR2 YFSETQ. CDR3 nucleotide sequence: TGCGCCAGCAGCTTGGGCGGGACCTCCTCTGGGGCCAACGTCCTGACTTTC. Protein sequence: CASSLGGTSSGANVLTF. The full variable domain, its missing parts supplied by reference TRBV5-1 and TRBJ2-6, is KAGVTQTPRYLIKTRGQQVTLSCSPISGHRSVSWYQQTPGQGLQFLFEYFSETQRNKGNFPGRFSGRQFSNSRSEMNVSTLELGDSALYLCASSLGGTSSGANVLTFGAGSRLTVL.

Ten or more counts support this clonotype. The CDR3 loop reads CASSESRQGETQYF. CDR3 sequence (DNA): TGTGCCAGCAGTGAATCCCGACAGGGTGAGACCCAGTACTTC. V and J are TRBV25-1 and TRBJ2-5; 7 nucleotides match TRBD1. V dropped 1 base and J dropped 5; count of bases not matched to a gene: 4. There are 14 residues in the CDR3. Per the germline V gene, CDR1 is MGHDK and CDR2 is SYGVNS.

This clonotype was counted many times. This rearrangement joins TRBV3-1 to TRBJ2-2; no clear D gene. The length of the CDR3 is 17 residues. V lost 0 bases, J lost 3 bases, and 14 bases lay in between. CDR1 and CDR2 from the germline V gene are LGHDT and YNNKEL (reference sequence). CDR3 region: CASSQDFSWFHTGELFF. In nucleotides, the CDR3 is TGTGCCAGCAGCCAAGATTTCTCGTGGTTCCACACCGGGGAGCTGTTTTTT.

In this sample, this clonotype turned up many times. The CDR3 here is CASSRAWTGIGQGNQPQHF. DNA of the CDR3: TGTGCCAGCAGCCGGGCATGGACAGGGATCGGGCAAGGCAATCAGCCCCAGCATTTT. The chain joins TRBV4-2 to TRBJ1-5, with 8 bases fitting TRBD1. This CDR3 spans 19 amino acids. V trimming: 4 bases; J trimming: 2 bases; junction bases outside the gene matches: 16. Germline CDR1 reads LGHNA; CDR2 reads YNFKEQ.

The chain uses TRBV2 and TRBJ2-1; D not resolved. Trimming took 2 bases from V and 10 from J, leaving 6 bases between them. This CDR3 has 11 amino acids. CDR1 is SNHLY, CDR2 FYNNEI, per germline. In DNA, the CDR3 is TGTGCCAGCAGTGAACCGCGGGAGCAGTTCTTC. This encodes CASSEPREQFF.

Ten or more counts support this clonotype. The chain combines TRBV2 with TRBJ2-1; possibly TRBD2 for D (6 bases). This CDR3 has 14 amino acids. Trimming took off 7 bases at V and 1 base at J, with 11 bases between the two ends. The germline gives CDR1 SNHLY, CDR2 FYNNEI. In DNA form, the CDR3 reads TGTGCCAGCACCCAGCGGGCTTCCTACAATGAGCAGTTCTTC. Amino acid sequence: CASTQRASYNEQFF.

Ten or more counts support this clonotype. The rearrangement uses TRBV29-1 and TRBJ2-5, with 14 nucleotides matching TRBD2. Germline V gene data show CDR1 as SQVTM and CDR2 as ANQGSEA. Germline trimming cut 7 bases from V and 1 base from J; bases unmatched to any gene: 8. The CDR3 is made up of 16 amino acids. CDR3 sequence (DNA): TGCAGCGCCGGGTGGGGACTAGCGGGAGTCCAAGAGACCCAGTACTTC. The encoded protein is CSAGWGLAGVQETQYF.

This clonotype appeared many times. The chain carries TRBV20-1 and TRBJ2-7, with TRBD2 matching over 8 bases. CDR1 is DFQATT, CDR2 SNEGSKA, per germline (reference sequence). CDR3 length: 15 residues. Trimming removed 0 bases from V and 0 bases from J; junction bases left unmatched: 4. The CDR3 nucleotides are TGCAGTGCTAGAGACACCGGGACTAGCTCCTACGAGCAGTACTTC. Amino acid sequence: CSARDTGTSSYEQYF.

Ten or more counts support this clonotype. The chain employs TRBV28 and TRBJ2-5, with D possibly matching TRBD2 (6 bases). The CDR3 has 17 residues. V shed 5 bases and J shed 5 bases, with 24 bases lying between them. CDR1 and CDR2 (germline): MDHEN, SYDVKM. The CDR3 nucleotides read TGTGCCAGCAGTCCATCCCCGGAGGGGTTGGGCAAGGAGACCCAGTACTTC. Amino acid sequence: CASSPSPEGLGKETQYF. Filled out from reference TRBV28 and TRBJ2-5, the complete variable domain reads DVKVTQSSRYLVKRTGEKVFLECVQDMDHENMFWYRQDPGLGLRLIYFSYDVKMKEKGDIPEGYSVSREKKERFSLILESASTNQTSMYLCASSPSPEGLGKETQYFGPGTRLLVL.

V is TRBV7-9 and J is TRBJ2-7; 10 nucleotides line up with TRBD2. The CDR3 covers 17 residues. The V and J ends lost 5 bases and 2 bases, in that order; junction bases with no gene match: 12. CDR1 and CDR2 from the germline V gene are SEHNR and FQNEAQ (reference sequence). The CDR3 protein is CASSLPSSGRPTYEQYF. DNA of the CDR3: TGTGCCAGCAGCCTCCCGAGTAGCGGGAGGCCAACCTACGAGCAGTACTTC.

This clonotype was recorded many times. The rearrangement joins TRBV5-4 to TRBJ1-1; the D is unclear. The CDR3 is made up of 12 amino acids. Germline V gene sequence: CDR1 SGHNT, CDR2 YYREEE (reference sequence). With 2 bases removed from V and 5 bases from J, the gap between germline ends came to 7 bases. The CDR3 loop reads CASSFLRTEAFF. The CDR3 region has the DNA TGTGCCAGCAGCTTCCTGAGAACTGAAGCTTTCTTT.